Each of the 6 T cell receptor beta chains below was sequenced from the same sample in a study of T cell clonality in common variable immunodeficiency. Data came from immunoSEQ multiplex PCR; TCRdb stores just in-frame clones and leaves some out. The table lists some 60,000 clones, no singletons, with more than 1.5% in the top ten. Specimen: peripheral blood mononuclear cells. The source is a person between 18 and 75 years old in good health.

In this sample, this clone turned up many times. The read ends 3 residues before the CDR3 terminus; that terminus is restored from the germline J gene. V gene TRBV5-1 combines with J gene TRBJ1-1; TRBD1 agrees at 9 bases. J gave up 4 bases and V 2 bases, and 6 bases lay outside the gene matches. CDR3 size: 15 residues. The germline CDR1 and CDR2 sequences are SGHRS and YFSETQ. Partial CDR3 DNA: TGCGCCAGCAGCTTACAGGGGGCGCGGGGCACTGAA. This codes for CASSLQGARGTE. The whole CDR3 sequence is CASSLQGARGTEAFF.

This clone was counted ten times or more. The CDR3 is cut off 3 residues early in the read; its end comes from the germline J gene. The sample has other DNA sequences that encode this CDR3 too. This chain joins TRBV19 and TRBJ2-1; 11 positions match TRBD2. The CDR3 runs 15 residues. Germline V gene data show CDR1 as LNHDA and CDR2 as SQIVND (reference sequence). V trimming: 3 bases; J trimming: 4 bases; junction bases outside the gene matches: 2. The CDR3 protein is CASSIGTSGYNEQFF. The covered CDR3 bases are TGTGCCAGTAGTATCGGGACTAGCGGATACAATGAG. Drawing the rest from reference TRBV19 and TRBJ2-1, the complete variable domain is DGGITQSPKYLFRKEGQNVTLSCEQNLNHDAMYWYRQDPGQGLRLIYYSQIVNDFQKGDIAEGYSVSREKKESFPLTVTSAQKNPTAFYLCASSIGTSGYNEQFFGPGTRLTVL.

This clone was counted between two and nine times. The junction differs from germline at one of its ends, possibly a read error. From the germline J gene comes the end of the CDR3, since the read stops 3 residues before it. The chain is built from TRBV7-7 and TRBJ2-5; 12 bases align to TRBD2. Germline CDR1 and CDR2: SSHAT and FNYEAQ (reference sequence). This CDR3 region has 16 residues. The sequenced part of the CDR3 DNA is TGTGCTAGCAGCTCTTTCGGACTAGCGGGACAAGAGACC. Its translation is CASSSFGLAGQET. In full, the CDR3 reads CASSSFGLAGQETQYF.

This clone occurred many times. The read falls 3 residues short of the CDR3 end, and the missing part is taken from the germline J gene. The J gene is TRBJ2-5, the V gene TRBV11-2, with D unclear. The V end lost 5 bases, the J end lost 2 bases, and 15 bases lay between the germline ends. The CDR3 sequence is 15 residues long. CDR1 SGHAT and CDR2 FQNNGV come from the germline V gene. The CDR3 bases that were read are TGTGCCAGCAGCGGGCTCCGGCGTGATCAAGAGACC. Protein product: CASSGLRRDQET. The full CDR3 protein is CASSGLRRDQETQYF.

This clone was found many times. The read ends 3 residues shy of where the CDR3 ends; the end is completed using the germline J gene. The V gene is TRBV20-1, the J gene TRBJ2-7; 14 bases align to TRBD2. There are 15 residues in the CDR3. The junction had 0 bases not matched to a gene; V was cut back by 1 base and J by 1 base. Germline V gives CDR1 DFQATT, CDR2 SNEGSKA (reference sequence). The part of the CDR3 DNA that was read is TGCAGTGCTAGAGGGACTAGCGGGAGGTCCTACGAG. Amino acids: CSARGTSGRSYE. In full, the CDR3 reads CSARGTSGRSYEQYF.

This clone was picked up many times. The CDR3 loop reads CASSLSSAGVHEQYF. The sequenced part of the CDR3 DNA is TGTGCCAGCAGTTTGAGTTCGGCGGGAGTCCACGAG. The chain employs TRBV28 and TRBJ2-7, with 7 bases that match TRBD2. The CDR3 end lies 3 residues beyond the end of the read and is filled in from the germline J gene. This CDR3 region has 15 residues. In germline, CDR1 is MDHEN, CDR2 SYDVKM. V lost 3 bases and J lost 5; bases outside the gene matches: 10.